The entry below gives a single T cell receptor beta chain sequence along with its context. The PCR had 60 Vbeta and 13 Jbeta primers. Profiling relied on immunoSEQ multiplex PCR, and the TCRdb table lists in-frame clones only, not all of them. The profile covers about 250,000 clones, with 85% to 95% appearing a single time and roughly 1.5% taken by the ten largest. This sample is part of a study of cytomegalovirus exposure and HLA in healthy donors. This clonotype was obtained from a girl between 2 and 10 years old in good health and CMV-seronegative. Sequencing was carried out using PBMCs.

The CDR3 bases are TGTGCCAGCAGCGGGGACTCCCGCTCCTACAATGAGCAGTTCTTC. Residues: CASSGDSRSYNEQFF. The rearrangement links TRBV5-6 to TRBJ2-1; weak D call: TRBD2 (6 bases). This CDR3 spans 15 amino acids. Germline CDR1 is SGHDT and CDR2 is YYEEEE. With 4 bases removed from V and 0 bases from J, the gap between germline ends came to 11 bases.